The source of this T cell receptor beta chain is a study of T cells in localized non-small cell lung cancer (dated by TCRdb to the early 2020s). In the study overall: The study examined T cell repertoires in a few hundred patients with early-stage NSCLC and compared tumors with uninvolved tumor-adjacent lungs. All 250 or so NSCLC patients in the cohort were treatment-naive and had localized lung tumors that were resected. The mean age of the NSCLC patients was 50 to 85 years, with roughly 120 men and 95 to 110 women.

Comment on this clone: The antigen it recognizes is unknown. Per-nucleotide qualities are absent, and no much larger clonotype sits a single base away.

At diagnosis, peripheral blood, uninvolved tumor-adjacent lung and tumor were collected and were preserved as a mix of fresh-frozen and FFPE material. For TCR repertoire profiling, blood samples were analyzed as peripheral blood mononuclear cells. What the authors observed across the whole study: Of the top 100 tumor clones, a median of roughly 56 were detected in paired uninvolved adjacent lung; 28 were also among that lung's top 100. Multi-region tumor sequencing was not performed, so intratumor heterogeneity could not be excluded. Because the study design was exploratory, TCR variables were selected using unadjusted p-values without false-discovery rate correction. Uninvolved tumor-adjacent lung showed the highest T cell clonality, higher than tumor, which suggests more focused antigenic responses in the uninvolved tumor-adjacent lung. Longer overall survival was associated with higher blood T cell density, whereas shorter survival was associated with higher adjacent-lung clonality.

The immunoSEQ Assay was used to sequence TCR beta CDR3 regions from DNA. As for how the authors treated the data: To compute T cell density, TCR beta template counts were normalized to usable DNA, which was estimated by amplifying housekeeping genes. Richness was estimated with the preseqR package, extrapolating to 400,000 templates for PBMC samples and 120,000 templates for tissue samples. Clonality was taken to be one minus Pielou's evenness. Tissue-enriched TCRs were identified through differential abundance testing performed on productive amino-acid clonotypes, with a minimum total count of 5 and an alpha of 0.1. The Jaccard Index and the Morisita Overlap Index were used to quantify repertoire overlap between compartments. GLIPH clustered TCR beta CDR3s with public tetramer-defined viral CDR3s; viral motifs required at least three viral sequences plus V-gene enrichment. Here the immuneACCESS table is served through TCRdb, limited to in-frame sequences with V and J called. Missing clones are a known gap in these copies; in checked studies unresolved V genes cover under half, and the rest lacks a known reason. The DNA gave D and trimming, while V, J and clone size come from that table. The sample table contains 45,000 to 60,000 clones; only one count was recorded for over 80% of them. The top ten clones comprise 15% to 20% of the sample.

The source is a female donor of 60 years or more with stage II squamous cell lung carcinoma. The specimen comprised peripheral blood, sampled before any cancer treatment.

The CDR3 amino acid sequence is: CASSPWDRAGNTEAFF. The sequenced DNA is TGTGCCAGTAGTCCTTGGGACAGGGCGGGAAACACTGAAGCTTTCTTT. The sequence joins TRBV19 to TRBJ1-1, with 9 junctional bases fitting TRBD1. The germline V gene (reference sequence) yields LNHDA for CDR1 and SQIVND for CDR2. The CDR3 measures 16 amino acids from cysteine to phenylalanine. This entry keeps only the CDR3 DNA: 48 bases, framed from base 1. Trimming removed 5 bases from V and 2 bases from J; the gene matches leave 9 bases unexplained.